These 2 T cell receptor beta chains originate from one sample sequenced in a study of blood T cell repertoires in COVID-19. The method was immunoSEQ multiplex PCR; TCRdb's version includes in-frame clones alone and lacks a portion of them. The profile shows over 150,000 clones, approximately 84% of them singletons. The sequencing sample was made of PBMCs or T cells enriched from blood (not recorded which). Source of these receptors: a woman aged 50 to 60 who had recovered from COVID-19.

The chain joins TRBV2 to TRBJ1-6; the match to TRBD1 covers 7 bases. This CDR3 is built from 14 residues. The germline CDR1 and CDR2 sequences are SNHLY and FYNNEI. Losses at the gene ends were 4 bases for V and 5 bases for J; bases not matched to a gene: 2. The CDR3 coding sequence is TGTGCCAGCAGTGGACAGGGTGATAATTCACCCCTCCACTTT. Protein product: CASSGQGDNSPLHF. The whole variable domain, remainder taken from reference TRBV2 and TRBJ1-6, is EPEVTQTPSHQVTQMGQEVILRCVPISNHLYFYWYRQILGQKVEFLVSFYNNEISEKSEIFDDQFSVERPDGSNFTLKIRSTKLEDSAMYFCASSGQGDNSPLHFGNGTRLTVT.

This chain connects TRBV25-1 to TRBJ2-1; 11 nucleotides match TRBD1. CDR1 is MGHDK and CDR2 is SYGVNS in the germline V gene. This CDR3 has 16 amino acids. Trimming took 6 bases from V and 14 from J; bases not matched to a gene: 18. CDR3 bases: TGTGCCAGCAGGGCCAGCTCCGGGACAGGGGGAAGGGTGGAGTTCTTC. Its translation is CASRASSGTGGRVEFF. The variable domain in full, with the rest retrieved from reference TRBV25-1 and TRBJ2-1, is EADIYQTPRYLVIGTGKKITLECSQTMGHDKMYWYQQDPGMELHLIHYSYGVNSTEKGDLSSESTVSRIRTEHFPLTLESARPSHTSQYLCASRASSGTGGRVEFFGPGTRLTVL.